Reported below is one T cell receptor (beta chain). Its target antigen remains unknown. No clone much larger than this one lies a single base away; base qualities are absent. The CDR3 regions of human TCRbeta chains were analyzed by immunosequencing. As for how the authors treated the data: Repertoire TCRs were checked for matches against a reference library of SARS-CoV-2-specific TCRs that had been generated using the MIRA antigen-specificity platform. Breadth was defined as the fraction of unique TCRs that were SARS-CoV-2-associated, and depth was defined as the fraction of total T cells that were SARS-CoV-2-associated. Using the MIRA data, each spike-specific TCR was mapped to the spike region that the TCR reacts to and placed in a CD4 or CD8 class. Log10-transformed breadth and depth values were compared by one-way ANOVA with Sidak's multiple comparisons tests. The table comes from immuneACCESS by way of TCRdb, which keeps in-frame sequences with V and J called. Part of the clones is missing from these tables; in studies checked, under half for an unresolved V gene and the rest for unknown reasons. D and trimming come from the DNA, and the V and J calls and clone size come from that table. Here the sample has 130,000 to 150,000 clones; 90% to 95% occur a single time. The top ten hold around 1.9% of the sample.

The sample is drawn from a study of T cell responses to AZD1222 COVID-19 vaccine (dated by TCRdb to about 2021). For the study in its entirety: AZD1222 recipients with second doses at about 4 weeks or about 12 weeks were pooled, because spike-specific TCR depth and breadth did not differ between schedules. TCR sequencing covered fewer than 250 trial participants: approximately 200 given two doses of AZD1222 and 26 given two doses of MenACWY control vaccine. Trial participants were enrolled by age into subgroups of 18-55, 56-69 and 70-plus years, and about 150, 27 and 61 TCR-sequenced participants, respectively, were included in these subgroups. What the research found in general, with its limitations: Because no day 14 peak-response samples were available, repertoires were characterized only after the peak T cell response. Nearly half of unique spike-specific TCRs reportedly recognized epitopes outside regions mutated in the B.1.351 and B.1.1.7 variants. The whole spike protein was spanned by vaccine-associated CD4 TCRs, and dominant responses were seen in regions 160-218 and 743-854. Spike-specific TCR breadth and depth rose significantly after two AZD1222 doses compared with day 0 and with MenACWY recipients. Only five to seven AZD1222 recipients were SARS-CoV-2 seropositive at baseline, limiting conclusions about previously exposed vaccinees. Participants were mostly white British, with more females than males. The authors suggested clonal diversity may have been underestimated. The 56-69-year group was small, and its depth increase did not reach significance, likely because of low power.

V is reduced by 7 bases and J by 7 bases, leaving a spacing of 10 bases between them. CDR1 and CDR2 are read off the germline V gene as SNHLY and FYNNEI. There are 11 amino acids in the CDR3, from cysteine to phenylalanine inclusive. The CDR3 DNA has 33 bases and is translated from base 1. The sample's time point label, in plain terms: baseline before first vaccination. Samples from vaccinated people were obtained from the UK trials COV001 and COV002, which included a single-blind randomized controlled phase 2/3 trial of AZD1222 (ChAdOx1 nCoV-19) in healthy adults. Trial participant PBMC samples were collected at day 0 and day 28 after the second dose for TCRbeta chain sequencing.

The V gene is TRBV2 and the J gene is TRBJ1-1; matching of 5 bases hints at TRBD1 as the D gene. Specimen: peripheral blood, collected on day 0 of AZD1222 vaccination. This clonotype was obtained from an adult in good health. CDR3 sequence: CASKGAVEAFF. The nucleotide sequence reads TGTGCCAGCAAAGGGGCAGTTGAAGCTTTCTTT.